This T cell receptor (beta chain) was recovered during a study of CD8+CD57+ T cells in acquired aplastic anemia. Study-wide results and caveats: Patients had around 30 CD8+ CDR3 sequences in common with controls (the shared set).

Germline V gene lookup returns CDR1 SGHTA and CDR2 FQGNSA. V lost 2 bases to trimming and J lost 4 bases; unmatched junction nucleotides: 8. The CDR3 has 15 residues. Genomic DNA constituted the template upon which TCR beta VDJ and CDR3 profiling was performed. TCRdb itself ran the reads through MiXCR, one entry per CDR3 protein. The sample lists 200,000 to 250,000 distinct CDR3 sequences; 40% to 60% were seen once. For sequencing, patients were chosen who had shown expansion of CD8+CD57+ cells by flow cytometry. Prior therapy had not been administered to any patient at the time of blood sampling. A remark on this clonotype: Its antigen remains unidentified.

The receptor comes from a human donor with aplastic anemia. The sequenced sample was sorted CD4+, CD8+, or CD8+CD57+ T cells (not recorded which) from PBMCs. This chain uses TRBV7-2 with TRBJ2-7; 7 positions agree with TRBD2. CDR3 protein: CASSLQGRDPYEQYF. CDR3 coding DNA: TGTGCCAGCAGCTTACAAGGGAGGGACCCTTACGAGCAGTACTTC.